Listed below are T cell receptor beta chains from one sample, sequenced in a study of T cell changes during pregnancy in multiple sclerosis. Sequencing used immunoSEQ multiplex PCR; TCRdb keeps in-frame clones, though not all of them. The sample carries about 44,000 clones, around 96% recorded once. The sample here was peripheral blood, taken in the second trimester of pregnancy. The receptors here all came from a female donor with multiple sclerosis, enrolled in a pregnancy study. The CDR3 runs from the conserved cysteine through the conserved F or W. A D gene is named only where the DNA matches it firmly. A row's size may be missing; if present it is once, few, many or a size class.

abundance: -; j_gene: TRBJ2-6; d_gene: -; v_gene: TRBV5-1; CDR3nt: TGCGCCAGCAGCTTGGGCAGGGAAGGGCCCAACGTCCTGACTTTC; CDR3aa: CASSLGREGPNVLTF
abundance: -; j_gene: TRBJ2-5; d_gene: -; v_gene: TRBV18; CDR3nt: TGTGCCAGCTCGCCCTCCCAGGAGACCCAGTACTTC; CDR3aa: CASSPSQETQYF
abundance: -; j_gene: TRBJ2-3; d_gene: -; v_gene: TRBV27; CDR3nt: TGTGCCAGCGGAGAGGGAGCTAGCACAGATACGCAGTATTTT; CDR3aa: CASGEGASTDTQYF
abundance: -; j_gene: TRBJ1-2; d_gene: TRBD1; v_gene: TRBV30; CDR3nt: TGTGCCTGGAGTACCCCTCGGGACAGGGGTTCCTATGGCTACACCTTC; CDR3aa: CAWSTPRDRGSYGYTF
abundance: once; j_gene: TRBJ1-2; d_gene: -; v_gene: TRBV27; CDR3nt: TGTGCCAGCAGTTTATTTTTTCCCGTGGGGAGCTATGGCTACACCTTC; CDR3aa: CASSLFFPVGSYGYTF
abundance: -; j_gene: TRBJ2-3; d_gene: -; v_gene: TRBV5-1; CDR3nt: TGCGCCAGCAGCTTGGGCGGGTCAGGAGATACGCAGTATTTT; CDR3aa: CASSLGGSGDTQYF
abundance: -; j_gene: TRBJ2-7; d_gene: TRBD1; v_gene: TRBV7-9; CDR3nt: TGTGCCAGCAGCTGGGAAACAGGGGACCGTTCCTACGAGCAGTACTTC; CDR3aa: CASSWETGDRSYEQYF
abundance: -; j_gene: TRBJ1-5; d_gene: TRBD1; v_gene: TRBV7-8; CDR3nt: TGTGCCAGCAGCTCAGGGGGCGCGGGTCAGCCCCAGCATTTT; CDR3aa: CASSSGGAGQPQHF
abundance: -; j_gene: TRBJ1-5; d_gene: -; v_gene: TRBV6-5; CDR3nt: TGTGCCAGCAGTACCATAGGACACTTAAATCAGCCCCAGCATTTT; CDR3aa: CASSTIGHLNQPQHF
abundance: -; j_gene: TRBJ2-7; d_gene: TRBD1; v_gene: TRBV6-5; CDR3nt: TGTGCCAGCAGTCCCGGATGGGACAGCTCCTACGAGCAGTACTTC; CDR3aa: CASSPGWDSSYEQYF
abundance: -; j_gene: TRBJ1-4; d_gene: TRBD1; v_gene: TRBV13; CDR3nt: TGTGCCAGCAGCCGGGGACAGGGTGGCGAAAAACTGTTTTTT; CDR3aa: CASSRGQGGEKLFF
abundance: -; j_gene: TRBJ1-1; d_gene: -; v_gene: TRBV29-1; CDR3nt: TGCAGCGTCAAGAACACTGAAGCTTTCTTT; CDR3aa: CSVKNTEAFF
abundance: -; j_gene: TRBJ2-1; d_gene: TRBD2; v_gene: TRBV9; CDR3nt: TGTGCCAGCAGCCCCACTAGCGGGAGGGTGAATGAGCAGTTCTTC; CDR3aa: CASSPTSGRVNEQFF
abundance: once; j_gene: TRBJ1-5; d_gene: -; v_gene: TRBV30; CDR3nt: TGTGCCTGGAGTCCTCCGACAGGTCATCAGCCCCAGCATTTT; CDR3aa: CAWSPPTGHQPQHF
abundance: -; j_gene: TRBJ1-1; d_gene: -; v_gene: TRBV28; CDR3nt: TGTGCCAGCAGTTCTCCGGGTCGGGGAATGAACACTGAAGCTTTCTTT; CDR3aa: CASSSPGRGMNTEAFF
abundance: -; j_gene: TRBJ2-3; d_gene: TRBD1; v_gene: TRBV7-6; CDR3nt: TGTGCCAGCAGCTTACGAGGGGGCAGCACAGATACGCAGTATTTT; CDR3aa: CASSLRGGSTDTQYF